The 20 T cell receptor beta chains below were found in one sample sequenced in a study of blood T cell repertoires in COVID-19. Profiled with immunoSEQ multiplex PCR; TCRdb holds only in-frame clones, not every one. Of about 210,000 clones in the sample, about four fifths are singletons; the top ten hold roughly 8.2%. Sequencing was performed on peripheral blood. The receptors come from a woman aged 50 to 60 with acute or convalescent COVID-19.

The chain couples TRBV7-9 to TRBJ2-6; TRBD2 aligns across 7 bases. CDR3 size: 15 residues. Trimming at V came to 10 bases and at J to 2 bases, leaving 8 bases not matched to a gene. CDR1 is SEHNR, CDR2 FQNEAQ, per germline (reference sequence). The CDR3 nucleotides are TGTGCCACTTATCCTCGGGGGGCTGGGGCCAACGTCCTGACTTTC. It specifies CATYPRGAGANVLTF.

This rearrangement joins TRBV4-2 to TRBJ2-7; 7 bases match TRBD2. CDR1 is LGHNA and CDR2 is YNFKEQ in the germline V gene. Germline trimming cut 1 base from V and 1 base from J; bases unmatched to any gene: 4. This CDR3 contains 15 residues. The CDR3 protein is CASSQVISGSYEQYF. CDR3 nucleotide sequence: TGTGCCAGCAGCCAAGTTATTAGCGGGTCCTACGAGCAGTACTTC.

This clone occurred many times. The chain carries TRBV5-1 and TRBJ1-5, with D maybe TRBD1 (5 bases). V lost 4 bases and J lost 4, with 9 bases in between. The CDR3 has 13 amino acids. Germline-derived CDR1 and CDR2 are SGHRS and YFSETQ. The CDR3 DNA sequence: TGCGCCAGCAGCCGAGACAGTAATCAGCCCCAGCATTTT. This gives the protein CASSRDSNQPQHF.

On this clone: The sample has other DNA sequences that encode this CDR3 too. As DNA, the CDR3 is TGTGCCAGCAGACAGGGCTATGGCTACACCTTC. Translating it yields CASRQGYGYTF. The chain links TRBV28 to TRBJ1-2, with D perhaps matching TRBD1 (6 bases). CDR3 length: 11 amino acids. V was pared by 6 bases and J by 4 bases, with 6 bases between. The germline CDR1 and CDR2 sequences are MDHEN and SYDVKM.

The gene calls are TRBV15 and TRBJ2-7, with 7 bases lining up with TRBD2. This CDR3 has 16 amino acids. Germline CDR1 LNHNV, CDR2 YYDKDF (reference sequence). Germline trimming cut 2 bases from V and 5 bases from J; bases unmatched to any gene: 12. The CDR3 region has the DNA TGTGCCACCAGCAGAAAAAGCGGGAACATGGGCAACGAGCAGTACTTC. It yields the protein CATSRKSGNMGNEQYF.

J is TRBJ2-2 and V is TRBV4-1; tentatively, D is TRBD1 (5 bases). Germline-derived CDR1 and CDR2 are MGHRA and YSYEKL. V was cut by 1 base and J by 1 base, with 7 bases left in between. This CDR3 contains 15 residues. The CDR3 is CASSQVDRNTGELFF. The CDR3 DNA sequence: TGCGCCAGCAGCCAAGTAGACAGGAACACCGGGGAGCTGTTTTTT.

V gene TRBV19 combines with J gene TRBJ2-1, with TRBD2 matching over 8 bases. The germline gives CDR1 LNHDA, CDR2 SQIVND (reference sequence). The V and J ends lost 6 bases and 5 bases, in that order; junction bases with no gene match: 12. The CDR3 length is 16 residues. CDR3 sequence reads: CASSFLLAGTHNEQFF. In nucleotides, the CDR3 is TGTGCCAGTAGCTTTCTCCTAGCGGGCACCCACAATGAGCAGTTCTTC.

The chain has TRBV11-3 and TRBJ2-1; the D gene is possibly TRBD1 (5 bases). Germline lookup yields CDR1 SGHNT and CDR2 YENEEA. Trimming took off 5 bases at V and 8 bases at J, with 13 bases between the two ends. This CDR3 has 13 amino acids. This chain's CDR3 is CASSTGIRDEQFF. In nucleotides, the CDR3 is TGTGCCAGCAGCACAGGAATACGGGATGAGCAGTTCTTC. The full variable domain, completed using reference TRBV11-3 and TRBJ2-1, is EAGVVQSPRYKIIEKKQPVAFWCNPISGHNTLYWYLQNLGQGPELLIRYENEEAVDDSQLPKDRFSAERLKGVDSTLKIQPAELGDSAVYLCASSTGIRDEQFFGPGTRLTVL.

This chain joins TRBV27 and TRBJ1-1; tentatively, D is TRBD1 (6 bases). This CDR3 comprises 15 residues. V lost 2 bases to trimming and J lost 1 base, with 11 bases between them. Germline V lookup: CDR1 MNHEY, CDR2 SMNVEV (reference sequence). CDR3 DNA sequence: TGTGCCAGCAGTTTACTTGCGACAGGGAACACTGAAGCTTTCTTT. Protein sequence: CASSLLATGNTEAFF.

The rearrangement links TRBV27 to TRBJ2-7, with TRBD1 matching 10 bases. This CDR3 region has 16 residues. V lost 6 bases and J lost 5; bases outside the gene matches: 13. Germline-derived CDR1 and CDR2 are MNHEY and SMNVEV (reference sequence). CDR3 coding DNA: TGTGCCAGCAGCCATCCCAGGGGACAGGGGTCCCACGAGCAGTACTTC. Residues: CASSHPRGQGSHEQYF.

The chain joins TRBV27 to TRBJ2-3, with 9 bases lining up with TRBD1. V lost 7 bases and J lost 2; bases outside the gene matches: 10. Per germline, CDR1 MNHEY and CDR2 SMNVEV (reference sequence). The CDR3 extends over 16 amino acids. CDR3 protein: CASILSGTGTTDTQYF. In nucleotides, the CDR3 is TGTGCCAGCATCCTCTCTGGGACAGGGACCACAGATACGCAGTATTTT.

In this sample, this clone turned up once. V usage is TRBV18 and J usage is TRBJ1-2, with D perhaps TRBD1 (5 bases). Germline V gene sequence: CDR1 KGHSH, CDR2 LQKENI. V lost 3 bases, J lost 8 bases, and 13 bases lay in between. The CDR3 length is 13 residues. CDR3 coding DNA: TGTGCCAGCTCACCCGGGACTCAACAGGGCTACACCTTC. Its protein product is CASSPGTQQGYTF. The complete variable domain, with remaining parts taken from reference TRBV18 and TRBJ1-2, reads NAGVMQNPRHLVRRRGQEARLRCSPMKGHSHVYWYRQLPEEGLKFMVYLQKENIIDESGMPKERFSAEFPKEGPSILRIQQVVRGDSAAYFCASSPGTQQGYTFGSGTRLTVV.

This clone has just a few counts. The V and J genes are TRBV19 and TRBJ1-6; weak D call: TRBD1 (5 bases). Germline assignment: CDR1 LNHDA and CDR2 SQIVND (reference sequence). The CDR3 has 14 amino acids. V lost 1 base to trimming and J lost 9 bases, with 10 bases between them. As DNA, the CDR3 is TGTGCCAGTAGTATAGGTGACAGCCTTTCACCCCTCCACTTT. Protein: CASSIGDSLSPLHF.

The chain uses TRBV3-1 (or the pseudogene TRBV3-2) and TRBJ2-7, with 9 bases lining up with TRBD2. With 3 bases clipped from V and 3 bases from J, the junction kept 3 bases outside the gene matches. The CDR3 is 14 amino acids. In germline, CDR1 is LGHDT, CDR2 YNNKEL (reference sequence). The CDR3 coding sequence is TGTGCCAGCAGCCAGAGGACTAGCGACTACGAGCAGTACTTC. As protein: CASSQRTSDYEQYF.

The J gene is TRBJ2-1, the V gene TRBV18; the match to TRBD2 covers 11 bases. Germline V lookup: CDR1 KGHSH, CDR2 LQKENI. The CDR3 has 15 residues. The V and J ends lost 4 bases and 4 bases, in that order; junction bases with no gene match: 3. CDR3 amino acids: CASSLTSGGYNEQFF. In DNA form, the CDR3 reads TGTGCCAGCTCACTTACTAGCGGGGGATACAATGAGCAGTTCTTC.

J is TRBJ2-7 and V is TRBV7-9; possible D gene TRBD2, 6 bases. Deletions cut 6 bases from V and 2 bases from J, with 17 bases between. CDR1 SEHNR and CDR2 FQNEAQ come from the germline V gene (reference sequence). This CDR3 has 15 residues. In DNA, the CDR3 is TGTGCCAGCAGGCGAGGGACTGCGTCCCCCTACGAGCAGTACTTC. This encodes CASRRGTASPYEQYF.

The chain couples TRBV7-2 to TRBJ1-1; 10 bases line up with TRBD1. The V and J ends lost 4 bases and 6 bases, in that order; junction bases with no gene match: 11. CDR1 and CDR2 from the germline V gene are SGHTA and FQGNSA. The CDR3 spans 16 residues. CDR3 sequence reads: CASSSLRDRGSAEAFF. The CDR3 nucleotides are TGTGCCAGCAGCTCGCTTCGGGACAGGGGTTCGGCTGAAGCTTTCTTT.

The rearrangement uses TRBV19 and TRBJ1-6, with no clear D. The CDR3 loop spans 14 amino acids. Germline-derived CDR1 and CDR2 are LNHDA and SQIVND (reference sequence). Trimming removed 4 bases from V and 6 bases from J, with 10 bases in between. The CDR3: CASSKVRGNSPLHF. CDR3 DNA: TGTGCCAGTAGTAAGGTACGGGGTAATTCACCCCTCCACTTT.

For the CDR3, the DNA is TGTGCCACCAGCGGCGGGCAGGGGGACGAGCAGTACTTC. This translates into CATSGGQGDEQYF. The chain couples TRBV15 to TRBJ2-7; 7 bases are shared with TRBD1. The germline V gene encodes CDR1 LNHNV and CDR2 YYDKDF (reference sequence). J lost 5 bases, V lost 5 bases, and 6 bases had no gene match. The CDR3 length is 13 residues.

The CDR3 protein is CASISGSNNEQFF. Written as DNA, the CDR3 is TGCGCCAGCATCAGCGGGAGTAACAATGAGCAGTTCTTC. The rearrangement joins TRBV4-1 to TRBJ2-1; 8 bases map to TRBD2. The CDR3 has 13 amino acids. The germline V gene encodes CDR1 MGHRA and CDR2 YSYEKL. J gave up 5 bases and V 7 bases, and 4 bases lay outside the gene matches.